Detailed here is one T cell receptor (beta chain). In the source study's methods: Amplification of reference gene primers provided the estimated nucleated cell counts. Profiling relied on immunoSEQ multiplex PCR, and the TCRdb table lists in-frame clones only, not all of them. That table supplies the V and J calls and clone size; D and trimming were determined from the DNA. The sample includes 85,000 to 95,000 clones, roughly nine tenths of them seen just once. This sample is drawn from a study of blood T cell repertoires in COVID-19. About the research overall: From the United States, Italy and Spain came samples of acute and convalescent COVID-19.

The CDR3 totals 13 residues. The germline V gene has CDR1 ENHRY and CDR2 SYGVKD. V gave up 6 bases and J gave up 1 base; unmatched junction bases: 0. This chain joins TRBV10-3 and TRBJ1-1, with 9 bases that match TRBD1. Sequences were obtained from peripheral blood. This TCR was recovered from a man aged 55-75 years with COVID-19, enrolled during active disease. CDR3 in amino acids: CAIRTGGNTEAFF. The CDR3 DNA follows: TGTGCCATCAGGACAGGGGGGAACACTGAAGCTTTCTTT.